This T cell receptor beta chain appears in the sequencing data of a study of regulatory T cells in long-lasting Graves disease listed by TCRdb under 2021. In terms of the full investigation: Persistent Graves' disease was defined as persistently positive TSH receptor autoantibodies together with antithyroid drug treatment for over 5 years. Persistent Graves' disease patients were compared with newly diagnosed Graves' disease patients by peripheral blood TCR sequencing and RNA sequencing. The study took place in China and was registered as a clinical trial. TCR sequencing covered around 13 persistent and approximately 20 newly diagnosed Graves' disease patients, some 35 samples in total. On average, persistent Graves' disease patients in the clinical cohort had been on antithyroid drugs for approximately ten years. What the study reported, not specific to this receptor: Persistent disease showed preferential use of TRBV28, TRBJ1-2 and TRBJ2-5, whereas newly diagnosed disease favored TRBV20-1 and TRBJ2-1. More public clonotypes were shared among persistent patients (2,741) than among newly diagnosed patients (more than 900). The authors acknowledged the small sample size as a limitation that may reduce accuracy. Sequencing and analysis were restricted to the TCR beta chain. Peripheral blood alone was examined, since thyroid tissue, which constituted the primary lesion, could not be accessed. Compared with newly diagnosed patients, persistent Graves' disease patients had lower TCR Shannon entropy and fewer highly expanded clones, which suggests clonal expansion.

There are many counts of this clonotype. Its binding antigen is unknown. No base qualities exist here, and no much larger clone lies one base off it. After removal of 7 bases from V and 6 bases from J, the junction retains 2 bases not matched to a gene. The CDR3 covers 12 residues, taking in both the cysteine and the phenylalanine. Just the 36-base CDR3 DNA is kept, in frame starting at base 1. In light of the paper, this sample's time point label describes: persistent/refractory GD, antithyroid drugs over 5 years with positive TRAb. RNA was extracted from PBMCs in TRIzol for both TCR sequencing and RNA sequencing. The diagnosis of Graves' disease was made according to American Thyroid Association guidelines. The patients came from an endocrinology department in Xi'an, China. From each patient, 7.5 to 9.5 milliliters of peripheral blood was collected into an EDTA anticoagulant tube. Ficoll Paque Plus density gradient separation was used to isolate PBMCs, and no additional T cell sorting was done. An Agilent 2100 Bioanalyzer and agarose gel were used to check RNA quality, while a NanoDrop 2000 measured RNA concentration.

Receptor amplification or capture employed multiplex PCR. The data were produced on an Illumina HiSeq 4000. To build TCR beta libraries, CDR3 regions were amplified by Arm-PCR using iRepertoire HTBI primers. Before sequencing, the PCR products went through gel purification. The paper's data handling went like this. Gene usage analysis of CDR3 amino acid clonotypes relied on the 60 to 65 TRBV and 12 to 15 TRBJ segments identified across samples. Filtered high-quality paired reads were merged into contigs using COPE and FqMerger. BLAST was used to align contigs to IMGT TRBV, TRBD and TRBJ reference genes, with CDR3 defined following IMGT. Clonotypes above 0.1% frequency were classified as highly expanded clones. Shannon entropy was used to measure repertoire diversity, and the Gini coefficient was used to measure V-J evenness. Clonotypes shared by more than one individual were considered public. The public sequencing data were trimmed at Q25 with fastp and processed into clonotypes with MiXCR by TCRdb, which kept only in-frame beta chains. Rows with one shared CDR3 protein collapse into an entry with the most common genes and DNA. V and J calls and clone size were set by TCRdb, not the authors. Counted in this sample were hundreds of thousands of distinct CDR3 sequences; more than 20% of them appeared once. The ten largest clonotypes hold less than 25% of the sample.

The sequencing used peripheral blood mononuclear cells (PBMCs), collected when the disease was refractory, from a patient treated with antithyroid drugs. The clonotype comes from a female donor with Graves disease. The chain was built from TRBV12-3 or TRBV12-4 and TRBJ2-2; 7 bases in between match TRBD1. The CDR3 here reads CASTTGAGELFF. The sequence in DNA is TGTGCCAGCACTACAGGGGCCGGGGAGCTGTTTTTT.